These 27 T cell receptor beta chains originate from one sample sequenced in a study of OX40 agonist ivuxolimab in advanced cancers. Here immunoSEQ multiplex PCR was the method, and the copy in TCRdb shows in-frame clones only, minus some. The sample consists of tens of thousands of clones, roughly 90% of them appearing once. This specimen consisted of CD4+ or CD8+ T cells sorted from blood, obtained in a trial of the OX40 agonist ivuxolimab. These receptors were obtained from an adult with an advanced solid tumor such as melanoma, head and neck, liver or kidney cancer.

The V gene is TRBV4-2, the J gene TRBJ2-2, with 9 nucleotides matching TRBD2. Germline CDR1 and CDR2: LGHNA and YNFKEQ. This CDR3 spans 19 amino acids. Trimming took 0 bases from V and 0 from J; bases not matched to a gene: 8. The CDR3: CASSQDRLAGPANTGELFF. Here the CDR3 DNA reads TGTGCCAGCAGCCAAGATCGTCTAGCGGGACCCGCGAACACCGGGGAGCTGTTTTTT.

The CDR3 loop reads CVLRGTATYQPQHF. The CDR3 nucleotides are TGTGTCCTACGGGGGACCGCTACCTATCAGCCCCAGCATTTT. This chain joins TRBV21-1 and TRBJ1-5. TRBV21-1 is noted as a pseudogene. The CDR3 is 14 amino acids.

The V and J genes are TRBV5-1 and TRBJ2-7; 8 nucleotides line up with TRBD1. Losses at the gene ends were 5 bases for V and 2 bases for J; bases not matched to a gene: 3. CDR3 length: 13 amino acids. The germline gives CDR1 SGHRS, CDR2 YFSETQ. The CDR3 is CASRKDRAYEQYF. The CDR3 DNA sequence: TGCGCCAGCAGGAAGGACAGGGCCTACGAGCAGTACTTC.

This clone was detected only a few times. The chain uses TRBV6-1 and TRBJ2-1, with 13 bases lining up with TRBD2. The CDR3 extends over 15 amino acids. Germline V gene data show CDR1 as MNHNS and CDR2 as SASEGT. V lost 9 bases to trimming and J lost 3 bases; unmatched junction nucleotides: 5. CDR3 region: CASHGLAGVYNEQFF. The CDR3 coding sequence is TGTGCCAGTCATGGACTAGCGGGAGTCTACAATGAGCAGTTCTTC.

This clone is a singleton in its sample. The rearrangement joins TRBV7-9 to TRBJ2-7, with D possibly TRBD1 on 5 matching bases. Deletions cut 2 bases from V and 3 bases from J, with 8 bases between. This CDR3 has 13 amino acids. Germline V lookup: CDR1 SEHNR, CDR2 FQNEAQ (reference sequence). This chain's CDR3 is CASSLFQGYEQYF. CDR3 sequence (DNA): TGTGCCAGCAGCTTATTTCAGGGCTACGAGCAGTACTTC.

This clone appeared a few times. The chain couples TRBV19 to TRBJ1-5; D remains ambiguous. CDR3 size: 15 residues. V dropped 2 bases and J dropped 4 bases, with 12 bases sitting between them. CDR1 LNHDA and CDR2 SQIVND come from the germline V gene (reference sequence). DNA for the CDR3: TGTGCCAGTAGTATATCGGGCAGAACTAATCAGCCCCAGCATTTT. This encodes CASSISGRTNQPQHF.

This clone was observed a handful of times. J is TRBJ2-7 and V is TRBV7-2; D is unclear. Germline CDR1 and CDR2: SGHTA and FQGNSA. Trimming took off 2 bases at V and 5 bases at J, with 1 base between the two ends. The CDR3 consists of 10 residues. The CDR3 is CASSLHEQYF. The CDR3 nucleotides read TGTGCCAGCAGCTTACACGAGCAGTACTTC.

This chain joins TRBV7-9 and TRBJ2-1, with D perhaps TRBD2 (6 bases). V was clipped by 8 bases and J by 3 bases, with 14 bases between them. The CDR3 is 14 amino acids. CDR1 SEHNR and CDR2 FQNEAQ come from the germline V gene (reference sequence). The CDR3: CASRRETGYNEQFF. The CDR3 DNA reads TGTGCCAGCCGCCGGGAGACCGGCTACAATGAGCAGTTCTTC.

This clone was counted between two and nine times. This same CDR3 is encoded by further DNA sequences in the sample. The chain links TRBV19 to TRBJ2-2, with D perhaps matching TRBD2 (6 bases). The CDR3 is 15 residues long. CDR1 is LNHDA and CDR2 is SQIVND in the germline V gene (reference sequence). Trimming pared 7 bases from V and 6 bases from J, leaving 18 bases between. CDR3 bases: TGTGCCAGTACCCCCGGGGCGGGGCGAGCCGGGGAGCTGTTTTTT. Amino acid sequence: CASTPGAGRAGELFF.

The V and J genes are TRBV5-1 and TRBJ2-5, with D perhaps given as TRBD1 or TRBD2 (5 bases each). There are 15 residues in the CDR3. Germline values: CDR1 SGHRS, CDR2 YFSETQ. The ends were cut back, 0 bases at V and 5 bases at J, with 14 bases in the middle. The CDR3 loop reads CASSLEGRGWETQYF. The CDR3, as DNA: TGCGCCAGCAGCTTGGAGGGGAGAGGCTGGGAGACCCAGTACTTC.

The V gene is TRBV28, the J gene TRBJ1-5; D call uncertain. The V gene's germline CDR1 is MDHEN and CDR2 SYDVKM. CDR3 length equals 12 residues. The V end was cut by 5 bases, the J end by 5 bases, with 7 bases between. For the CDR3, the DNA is TGTGCCAGCAGTGGGAGCCATCAGCCCCAGCATTTT. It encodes CASSGSHQPQHF.

CDR3 amino acids: CASSFRTGDNEKLFF. Written as DNA, the CDR3 is TGTGCCAGTAGTTTTCGGACAGGGGATAATGAAAAACTGTTTTTT. The V and J genes are TRBV19 and TRBJ1-4, with 9 positions matching TRBD1. The germline V gene encodes CDR1 LNHDA and CDR2 SQIVND (reference sequence). The trim removed 5 bases at V and 4 bases at J, leaving 5 bases unmatched. The CDR3 has 15 residues.

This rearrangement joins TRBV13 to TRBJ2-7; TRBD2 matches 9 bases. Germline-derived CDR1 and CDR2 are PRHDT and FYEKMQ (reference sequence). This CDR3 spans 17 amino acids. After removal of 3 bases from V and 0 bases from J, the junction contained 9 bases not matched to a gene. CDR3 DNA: TGTGCCAGCAGCTTTAGCACTAGCGGGCTGAGCTCCTACGAGCAGTACTTC. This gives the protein CASSFSTSGLSSYEQYF.

CDR3 sequence reads: CASRSTGTYGYTF. DNA of the CDR3: TGTGCCAGCAGGTCGACAGGGACCTATGGCTACACCTTC. The chain is built from TRBV11-2 and TRBJ1-2; 7 nucleotides match TRBD1. CDR3 length: 13 residues. The germline V gene has CDR1 SGHAT and CDR2 FQNNGV. V dropped 6 bases and J dropped 4; count of bases not matched to a gene: 5.

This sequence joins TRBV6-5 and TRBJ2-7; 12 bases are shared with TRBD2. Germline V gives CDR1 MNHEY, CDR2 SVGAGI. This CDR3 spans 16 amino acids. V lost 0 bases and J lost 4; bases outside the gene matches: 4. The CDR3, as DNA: TGTGCCAGCAGTTACTCAAGGGGGACTAGCGGGTACGAGCAGTACTTC. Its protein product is CASSYSRGTSGYEQYF.

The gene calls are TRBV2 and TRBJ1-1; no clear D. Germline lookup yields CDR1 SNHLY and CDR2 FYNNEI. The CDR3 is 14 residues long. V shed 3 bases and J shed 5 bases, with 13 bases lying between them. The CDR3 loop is CASSDWALGTEAFF. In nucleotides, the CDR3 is TGTGCCAGCAGTGACTGGGCCCTGGGGACTGAAGCTTTCTTT.

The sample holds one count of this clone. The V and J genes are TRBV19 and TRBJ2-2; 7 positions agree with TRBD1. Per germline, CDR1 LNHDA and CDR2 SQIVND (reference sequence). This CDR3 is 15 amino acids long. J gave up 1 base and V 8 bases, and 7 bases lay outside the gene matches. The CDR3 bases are TGTGCCAGTCAGTGGAGGACAGGGAACACCGGGGAGCTGTTTTTT. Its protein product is CASQWRTGNTGELFF.

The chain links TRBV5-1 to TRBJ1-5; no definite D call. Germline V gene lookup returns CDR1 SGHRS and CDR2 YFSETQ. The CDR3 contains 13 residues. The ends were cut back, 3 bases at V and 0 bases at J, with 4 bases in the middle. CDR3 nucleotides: TGCGCCAGCAGCTATAATAGCAATCAGCCCCAGCATTTT. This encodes CASSYNSNQPQHF.

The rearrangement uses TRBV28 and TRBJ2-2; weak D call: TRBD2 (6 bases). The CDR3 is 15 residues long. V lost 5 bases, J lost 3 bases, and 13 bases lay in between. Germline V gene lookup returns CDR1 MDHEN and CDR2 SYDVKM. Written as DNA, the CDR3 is TGTGCCAGCAGTGATTTAGCGGCCCACACCGGGGAGCTGTTTTTT. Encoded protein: CASSDLAAHTGELFF. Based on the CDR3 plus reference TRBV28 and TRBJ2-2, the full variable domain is DVKVTQSSRYLVKRTGEKVFLECVQDMDHENMFWYRQDPGLGLRLIYFSYDVKMKEKGDIPEGYSVSREKKERFSLILESASTNQTSMYLCASSDLAAHTGELFFGEGSRLTVL.

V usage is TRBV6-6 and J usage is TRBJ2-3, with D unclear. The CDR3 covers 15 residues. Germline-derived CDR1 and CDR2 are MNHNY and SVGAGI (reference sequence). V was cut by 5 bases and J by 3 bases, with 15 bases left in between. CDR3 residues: CASSHPGAQTDTQYF. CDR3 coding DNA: TGTGCCAGCAGTCACCCCGGTGCGCAGACAGATACGCAGTATTTT.

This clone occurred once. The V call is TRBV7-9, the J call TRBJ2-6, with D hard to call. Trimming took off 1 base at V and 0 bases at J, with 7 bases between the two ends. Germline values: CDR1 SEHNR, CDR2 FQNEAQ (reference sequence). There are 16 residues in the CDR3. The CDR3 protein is CASSLGRDSGANVLTF. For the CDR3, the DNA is TGTGCCAGCAGCTTAGGTCGTGACTCTGGGGCCAACGTCCTGACTTTC.

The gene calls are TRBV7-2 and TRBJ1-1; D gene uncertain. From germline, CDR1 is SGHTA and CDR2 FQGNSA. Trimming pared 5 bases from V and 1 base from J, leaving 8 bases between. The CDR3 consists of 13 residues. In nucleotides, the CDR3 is TGTGCCAGCAGCAGGAGAGGGAACACTGAAGCTTTCTTT. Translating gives CASSRRGNTEAFF.

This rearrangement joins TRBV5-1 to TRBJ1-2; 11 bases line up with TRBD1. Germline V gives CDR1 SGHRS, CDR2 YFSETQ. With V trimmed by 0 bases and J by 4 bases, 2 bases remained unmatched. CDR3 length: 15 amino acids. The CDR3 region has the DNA TGCGCCAGCAGCTTGGATGGGACAGGGGGCTATGGCTACACCTTC. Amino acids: CASSLDGTGGYGYTF.

CDR3 protein: CASSFASRGTDTQYF. In DNA, the CDR3 is TGTGCCAGCAGCTTCGCTAGCCGCGGCACAGATACGCAGTATTTT. The chain is built from TRBV11-3 and TRBJ2-3, with D perhaps TRBD2 (5 bases). Germline V gene lookup returns CDR1 SGHNT and CDR2 YENEEA. CDR3 size: 15 residues. Trimming shortened V by 3 bases and J by 1 base, and 11 bases separated the two germline ends.

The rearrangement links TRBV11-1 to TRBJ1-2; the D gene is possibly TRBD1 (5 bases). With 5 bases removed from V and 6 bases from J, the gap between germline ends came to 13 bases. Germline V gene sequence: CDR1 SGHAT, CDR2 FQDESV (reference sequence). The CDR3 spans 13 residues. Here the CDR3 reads CASSLRGFDGYTF. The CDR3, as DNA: TGTGCCAGCAGCCTGCGGGGGTTTGATGGCTACACCTTC.

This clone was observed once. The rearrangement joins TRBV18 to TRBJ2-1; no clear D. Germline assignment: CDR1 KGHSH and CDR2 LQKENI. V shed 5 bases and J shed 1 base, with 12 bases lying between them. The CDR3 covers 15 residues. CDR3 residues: CASSSLGGSYNEQFF. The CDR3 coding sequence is TGTGCCAGCTCATCTCTAGGTGGGTCCTACAATGAGCAGTTCTTC.

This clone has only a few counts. The DNA of the CDR3 is TGTGCCAGCAGCTTGGGACAGGGGGTGTACGAGCAGTACTTC. Protein: CASSLGQGVYEQYF. This rearrangement joins TRBV5-4 to TRBJ2-7; 9 nucleotides match TRBD1. This CDR3 has 14 amino acids. V was pared by 0 bases and J by 4 bases, with 2 bases of the junction left unmatched. CDR1 is SGHNT, CDR2 YYREEE, per germline (reference sequence). Filled out from reference TRBV5-4 and TRBJ2-7, the complete variable domain reads ETGVTQSPTHLIKTRGQQVTLRCSSQSGHNTVSWYQQALGQGPQFIFQYYREEENGRGNFPPRFSGLQFPNYSSELNVNALELDDSALYLCASSLGQGVYEQYFGPGTRLTVT.